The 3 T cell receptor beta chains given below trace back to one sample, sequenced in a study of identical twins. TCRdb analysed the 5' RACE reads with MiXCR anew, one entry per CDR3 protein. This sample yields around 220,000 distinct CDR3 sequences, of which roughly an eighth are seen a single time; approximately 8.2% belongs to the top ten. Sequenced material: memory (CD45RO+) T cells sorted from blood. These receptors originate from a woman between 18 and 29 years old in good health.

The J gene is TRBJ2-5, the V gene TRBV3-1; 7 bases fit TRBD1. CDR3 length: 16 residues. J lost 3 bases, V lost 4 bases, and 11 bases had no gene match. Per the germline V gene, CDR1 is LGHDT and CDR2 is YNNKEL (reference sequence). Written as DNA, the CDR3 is TGTGCCAGCAGCCTGAGGACAGGACCGAGTAAAGAGACCCAGTACTTC. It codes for CASSLRTGPSKETQYF.

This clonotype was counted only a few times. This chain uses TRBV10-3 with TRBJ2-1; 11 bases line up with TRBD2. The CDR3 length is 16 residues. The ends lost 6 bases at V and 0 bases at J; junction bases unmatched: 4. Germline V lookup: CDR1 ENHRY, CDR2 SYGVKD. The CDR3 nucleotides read TGTGCCATCAGGGATAGCGGGAGGGGCTCCTACAATGAGCAGTTCTTC. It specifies CAIRDSGRGSYNEQFF.

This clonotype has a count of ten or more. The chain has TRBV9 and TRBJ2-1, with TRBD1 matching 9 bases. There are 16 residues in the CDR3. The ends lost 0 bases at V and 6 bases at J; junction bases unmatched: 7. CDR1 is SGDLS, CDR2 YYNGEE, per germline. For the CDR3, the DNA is TGTGCCAGCAGCGTAGTGGGGACAGGGTATGGCAATGAGCAGTTCTTC. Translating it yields CASSVVGTGYGNEQFF.